This TCR beta chain was found in a study of patients and donors after allogeneic stem cell transplantation. TCRdb re-called the RT-PCR reads through MiXCR, storing one row per CDR3 protein. The data contain about a million distinct CDR3 sequences, over 15% of them singletons. The CDR3 covers 16 residues. V was pared by 0 bases and J by 0 bases, with 11 bases between. Germline CDR1 GTSNPN, CDR2 SVGIG (reference sequence). This TCR was sampled from a human donor who was either an allogeneic HSCT recipient or a stem cell or donor lymphocyte infusion donor (not recorded which). It is not recorded whose cells these are; they may come from a transplant donor. The material sequenced was blood, either unsorted or a sorted T cell fraction (not recorded which). The chain uses TRBV30 and TRBJ2-2, with D hard to call. CDR3 in DNA: TGTGCCTGGAGTGTACGACGGCCGACGAACACCGGGGAGCTGTTTTTT. The encoded protein is CAWSVRRPTNTGELFF.